Sequencing of this TCR beta chain was carried out in a study of shared clonotypes between healthy human individuals. Trimming removed 3 bases at V and 3 bases at J, with 9 bases between. Germline V lookup: CDR1 SGHAT, CDR2 FQNNGV. This CDR3 has 13 residues. Naive CD8 cells were CD45RO-negative, positively selected for CCR7, excluding terminally differentiated effector memory CD45RA+ cells. Profiled with immunoSEQ multiplex PCR; TCRdb holds only in-frame clones, not every one. The profile shows millions of clones, roughly 94% of them singletons. This clone came up once. Source material: naive CD8+ T cells sorted from blood. This chain uses TRBV11-2 with TRBJ2-7; D not resolved. The sequence was obtained from a man aged 18 to 35 in good health. The CDR3 region has the DNA TGTGCCAGCAGCTTTGGCGCGCACTACGAGCAGTACTTC. Its translation: CASSFGAHYEQYF.